This T cell receptor (beta chain) comes out of a study of T cells in Graves' hyperthyroidism and ophthalmopathy (dated by TCRdb to the late 2010s). About the study as a whole: Peripheral blood was sampled at the time of initial diagnosis, prior to any treatment. In about 6 Graves' hyperthyroidism patients, the study also compared T-cell repertoires from thyroid tissue with T-cell repertoires from blood. Whether ophthalmopathy could be predicted prospectively was tested in an independent validation cohort made up of 18 hyperthyroidism patients plus 17 patients who later progressed to ophthalmopathy. The approximately 90 discovery patients were randomly split 7:3 into training and test sets. According to the paper, TCR Vbeta CDR3 sequencing was carried out on some 140 peripheral blood samples, which came from 40 to 45 ophthalmopathy, 70 to 80 hyperthyroidism and some 17 progressor patients. After sampling, hyperthyroidism patients received methimazole starting at 30 mg daily, and ophthalmopathy patients received high-dose intravenous methylprednisolone. To identify TCR V-J signatures that set the groups apart, the researchers used a discovery cohort of 100 patients, made up of about 44 with Graves' ophthalmopathy and about 55 with stable Graves' hyperthyroidism. The investigation overall reported the following: Ophthalmopathy was separated from stable hyperthyroidism by a 13 V-J signature model, with approximately 86% sensitivity and approximately 81% specificity obtained in cross-validation and 80%/75% obtained in testing. Most expanded thyroid clonotypes (frequency above 0.001) were also detected in blood, suggesting blood repertoires may reflect thyroid immune responses. Sample size was not statistically predetermined, and blinding of investigators to group allocation was not performed. In validation, the model predicted progression to ophthalmopathy a median of about 6.8 months before onset, with approximately 71% sensitivity and nearly 75% specificity.

The TCR beta CDR3 regions were amplified from the RNA transcripts. The first round of RT-PCR for the TCR CDR3 was performed with the HTBI primer set and the Qiagen OneStep RT-PCR kit. The libraries were constructed in a second round of multiplex PCR and then size-selected and purified. Sequencing of the libraries was done on an Illumina HiSeq2000 using paired-end 100 bp reads. Concerning the study's data processing: SOAPnuke was used to process the raw data, with reads discarded if the reads contained adapters or uncalled bases, had a mean Phred below 15, or lacked an exact constant-primer or identifier match. COPE v1.2.5 was used to merge the high-quality paired reads, and each unique nucleotide sequence was defined as a clonotype. Clonotypes were aligned to IMGT TRBV, TRBD and TRBJ reference segments using MiTCR v1.1. Only V-J combinations with frequency above 0.0001, covering roughly 99% of repertoires, were analysed. A TCS score was defined as the ratio between F50 (clonal expansion) and ExV (chaos), using BLOSUM62-based TCRdist between CDR3 peptides within each V-J. Welch's t-statistics and random forest reduced around 550 V-J features to some 14, which were used in a naive Bayes classifier (R e1071). In TCRdb, the public reads were trimmed at Q25 with fastp and aligned with MiXCR, with productive beta chains retained. Entries that share a CDR3 protein sequence are merged under the most common genes and DNA. The V and J calls were not made by the authors but by TCRdb's processing. For this sample the table gives about 560,000 distinct CDR3 sequences, of which approximately 16% were detected only once. The top ten constitute about 17% of the sample.

Unmatched junction bases come to 6, with V trimmed by 6 bases and J by 7 bases. CDR1 and CDR2 are read off the germline V gene (reference sequence) as LGHDT and YNNKEL. Including cysteine and phenylalanine, the CDR3 has 14 amino acids. Kept here is only the CDR3 DNA, which spans 42 bases and is read in frame from base 1. This clonotype showed up many times. Its antigen remains unidentified. No clone much larger than this one lies a single base away; base qualities are absent. Stable Graves' hyperthyroidism was defined as no progression to ophthalmopathy during 18 months of follow-up. Hyperthyroidism patients were newly diagnosed, had a disease duration of under 2 months, and were aged 18 to 65 years. Patients with uncontrolled infections, other autoimmune diseases, pregnancy or lactation were excluded. Diagnoses relied on clinical symptoms, serum thyroxine and TRAb, thyroid ultrasound and orbital computed tomography. Ficoll-Paque density gradient centrifugation was used to isolate PBMCs from approximately 10 ml of fresh peripheral blood. Trizol reagent was used to extract total RNA, and RNA quality was then checked on an Agilent 2100 Bioanalyzer.

The receptor chain draws on TRBV3-1 and TRBJ1-6, with TRBD1 matching 7 junction bases. Sample: blood. This TCR came from a woman aged 18-29 years with Graves' hyperthyroidism. The sequenced DNA: TGTGCCAGCAGTCCGGGACAGTCCAATTCACCCCTCCACTTT. Its translation is CASSPGQSNSPLHF.